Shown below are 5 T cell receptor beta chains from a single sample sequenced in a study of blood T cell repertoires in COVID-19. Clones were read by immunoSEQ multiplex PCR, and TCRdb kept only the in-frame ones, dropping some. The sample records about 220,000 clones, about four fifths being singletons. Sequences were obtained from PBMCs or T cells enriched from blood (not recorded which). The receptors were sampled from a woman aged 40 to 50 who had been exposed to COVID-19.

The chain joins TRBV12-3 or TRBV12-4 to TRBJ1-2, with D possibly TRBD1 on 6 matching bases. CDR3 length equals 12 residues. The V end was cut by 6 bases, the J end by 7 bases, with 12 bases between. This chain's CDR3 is CASRAQGAGYTF. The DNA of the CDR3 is TGTGCCAGCAGAGCACAGGGAGCTGGCTACACCTTC.

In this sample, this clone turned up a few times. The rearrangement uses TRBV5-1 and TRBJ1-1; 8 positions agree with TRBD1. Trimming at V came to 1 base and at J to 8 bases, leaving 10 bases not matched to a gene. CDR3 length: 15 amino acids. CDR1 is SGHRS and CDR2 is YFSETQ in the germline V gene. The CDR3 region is CASSLRSDREHEAFF. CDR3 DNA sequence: TGCGCCAGCAGCTTGAGATCGGACAGGGAACACGAAGCTTTCTTT. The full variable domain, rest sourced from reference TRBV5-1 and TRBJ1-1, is KAGVTQTPRYLIKTRGQQVTLSCSPISGHRSVSWYQQTPGQGLQFLFEYFSETQRNKGNFPGRFSGRQFSNSRSEMNVSTLELGDSALYLCASSLRSDREHEAFFGQGTRLTVV.

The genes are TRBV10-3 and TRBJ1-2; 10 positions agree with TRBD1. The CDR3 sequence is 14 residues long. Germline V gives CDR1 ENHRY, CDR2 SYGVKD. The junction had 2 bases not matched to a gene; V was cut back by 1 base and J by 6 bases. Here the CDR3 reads CAISELGQGHGYTF. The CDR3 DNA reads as TGTGCCATCAGTGAGTTGGGACAGGGGCATGGCTACACCTTC.

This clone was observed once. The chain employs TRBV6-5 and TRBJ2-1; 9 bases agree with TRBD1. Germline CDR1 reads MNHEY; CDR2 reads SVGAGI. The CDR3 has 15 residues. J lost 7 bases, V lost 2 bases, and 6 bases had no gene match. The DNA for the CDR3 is TGTGCCAGCAGTTACGTGGAGACAGGGGGTAATGAGCAGTTCTTC. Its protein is CASSYVETGGNEQFF.

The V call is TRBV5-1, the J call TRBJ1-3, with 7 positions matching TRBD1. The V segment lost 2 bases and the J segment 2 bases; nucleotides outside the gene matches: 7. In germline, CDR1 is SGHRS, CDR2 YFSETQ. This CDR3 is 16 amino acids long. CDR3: CASSLPLTGPGNTIYF. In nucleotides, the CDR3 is TGCGCCAGCAGCTTACCTCTGACAGGGCCTGGAAACACCATATATTTT. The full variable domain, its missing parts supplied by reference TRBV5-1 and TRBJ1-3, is KAGVTQTPRYLIKTRGQQVTLSCSPISGHRSVSWYQQTPGQGLQFLFEYFSETQRNKGNFPGRFSGRQFSNSRSEMNVSTLELGDSALYLCASSLPLTGPGNTIYFGEGSWLTVV.